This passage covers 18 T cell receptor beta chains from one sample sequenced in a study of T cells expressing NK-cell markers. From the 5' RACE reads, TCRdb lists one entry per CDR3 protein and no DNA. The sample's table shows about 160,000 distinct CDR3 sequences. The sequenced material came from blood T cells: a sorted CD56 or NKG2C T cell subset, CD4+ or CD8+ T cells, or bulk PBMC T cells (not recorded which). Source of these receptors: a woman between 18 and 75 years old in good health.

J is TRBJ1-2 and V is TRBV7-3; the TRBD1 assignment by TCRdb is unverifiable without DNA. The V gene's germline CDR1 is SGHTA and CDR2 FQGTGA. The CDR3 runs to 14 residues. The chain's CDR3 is CASSSSSGAEGYTF.

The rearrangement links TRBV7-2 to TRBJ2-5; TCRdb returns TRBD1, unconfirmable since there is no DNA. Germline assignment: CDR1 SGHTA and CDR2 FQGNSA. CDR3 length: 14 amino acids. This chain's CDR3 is CASSFQGAKETQYF.

The CDR3 sequence: CATSDPGRASNEQYF. The chain has TRBV24-1 and TRBJ2-7; the D call from TCRdb, TRBD2, cannot be confirmed without DNA. Germline CDR1 KGHDR, CDR2 SFDVKD. The CDR3 is made up of 15 amino acids.

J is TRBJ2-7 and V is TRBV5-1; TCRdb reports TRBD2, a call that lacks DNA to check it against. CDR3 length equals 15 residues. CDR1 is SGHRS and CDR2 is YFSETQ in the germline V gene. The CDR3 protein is CASRPDPGLAAEQYF.

The chain's CDR3 is CASSYGGTGNNQPQHF. J is TRBJ1-5 and V is TRBV6-2 or TRBV6-3; TCRdb's D call of TRBD1 is untestable without DNA. This CDR3 contains 16 residues. The V gene's germline CDR1 is MNHEY and CDR2 SVGEGT.

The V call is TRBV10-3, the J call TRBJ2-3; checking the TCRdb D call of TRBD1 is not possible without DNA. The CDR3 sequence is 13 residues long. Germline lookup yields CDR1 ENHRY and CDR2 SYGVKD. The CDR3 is CAMSVGLADTQYF.

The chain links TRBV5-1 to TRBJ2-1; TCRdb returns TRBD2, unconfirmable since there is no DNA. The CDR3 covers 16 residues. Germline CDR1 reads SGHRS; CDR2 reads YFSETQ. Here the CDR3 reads CASSIMTSSINNEQFF.

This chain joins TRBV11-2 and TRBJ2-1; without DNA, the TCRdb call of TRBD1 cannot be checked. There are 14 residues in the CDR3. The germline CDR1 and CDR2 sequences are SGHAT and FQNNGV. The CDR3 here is CASSLEATQGEQFF.

The CDR3 spells CAISARRGQGETQYF. The chain links TRBV10-3 to TRBJ2-5; TCRdb gives TRBD1 as the D gene, but with no DNA this cannot be confirmed. The CDR3 is made up of 15 amino acids. The germline gives CDR1 ENHRY, CDR2 SYGVKD.

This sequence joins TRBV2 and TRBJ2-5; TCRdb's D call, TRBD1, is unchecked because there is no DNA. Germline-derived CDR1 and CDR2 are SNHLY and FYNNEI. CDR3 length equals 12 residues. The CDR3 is CASSEALPGPDF.

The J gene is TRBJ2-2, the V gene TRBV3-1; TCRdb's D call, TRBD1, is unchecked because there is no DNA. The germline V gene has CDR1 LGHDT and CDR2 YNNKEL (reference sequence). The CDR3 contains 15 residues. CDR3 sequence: CASSYVGGSTGELFF.

CDR3 amino acids: CASRNFGLAGGSETQYF. The chain uses TRBV2 and TRBJ2-5; the TCRdb D gene call, TRBD2, has no DNA to confirm it. The CDR3 is 17 residues long. The germline V gene encodes CDR1 SNHLY and CDR2 FYNNEI.

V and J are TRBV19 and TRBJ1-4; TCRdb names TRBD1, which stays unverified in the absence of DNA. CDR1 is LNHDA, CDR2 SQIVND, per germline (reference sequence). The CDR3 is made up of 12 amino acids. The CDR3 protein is CATRDSPEKLFF. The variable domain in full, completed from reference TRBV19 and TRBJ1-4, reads DGGITQSPKYLFRKEGQNVTLSCEQNLNHDAMYWYRQDPGQGLRLIYYSQIVNDFQKGDIAEGYSVSREKKESFPLTVTSAQKNPTAFYLCATRDSPEKLFFGSGTQLSVL.

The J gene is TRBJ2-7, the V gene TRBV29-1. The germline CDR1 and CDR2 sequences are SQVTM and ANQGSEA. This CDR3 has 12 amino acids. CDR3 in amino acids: CSAQGSSYEQYF.

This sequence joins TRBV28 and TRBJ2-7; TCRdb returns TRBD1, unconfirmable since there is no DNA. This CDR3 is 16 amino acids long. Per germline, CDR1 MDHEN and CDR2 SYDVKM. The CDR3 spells CATKSPAGANSYEQYF.

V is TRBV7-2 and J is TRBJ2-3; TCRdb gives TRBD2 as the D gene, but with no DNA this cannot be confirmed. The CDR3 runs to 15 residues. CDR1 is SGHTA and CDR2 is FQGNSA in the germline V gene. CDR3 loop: CASSLTSGVTDTQYF.

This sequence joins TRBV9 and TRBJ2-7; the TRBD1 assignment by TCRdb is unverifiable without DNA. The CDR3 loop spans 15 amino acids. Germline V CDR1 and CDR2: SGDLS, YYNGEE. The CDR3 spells CASSVAAGAAYEQYF.

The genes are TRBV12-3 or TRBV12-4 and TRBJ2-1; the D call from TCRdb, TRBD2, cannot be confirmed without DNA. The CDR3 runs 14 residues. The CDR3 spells CASSARLSGGEQFF.